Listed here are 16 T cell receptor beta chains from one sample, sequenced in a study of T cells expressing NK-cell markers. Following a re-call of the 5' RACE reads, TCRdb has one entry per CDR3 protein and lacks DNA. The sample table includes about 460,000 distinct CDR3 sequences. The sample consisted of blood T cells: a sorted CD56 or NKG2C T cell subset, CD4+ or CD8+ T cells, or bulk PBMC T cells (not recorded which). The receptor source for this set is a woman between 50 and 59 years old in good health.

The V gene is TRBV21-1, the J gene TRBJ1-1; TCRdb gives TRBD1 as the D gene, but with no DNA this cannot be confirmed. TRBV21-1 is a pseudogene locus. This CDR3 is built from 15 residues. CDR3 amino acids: CASNSGGKVNTEAFF.

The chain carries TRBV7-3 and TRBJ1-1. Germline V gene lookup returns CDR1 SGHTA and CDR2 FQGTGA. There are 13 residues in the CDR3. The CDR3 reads CASSPKRAAEAFF.

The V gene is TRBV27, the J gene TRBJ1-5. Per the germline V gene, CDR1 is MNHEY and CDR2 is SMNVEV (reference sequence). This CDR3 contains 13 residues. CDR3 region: CASSKAGWQPQHF.

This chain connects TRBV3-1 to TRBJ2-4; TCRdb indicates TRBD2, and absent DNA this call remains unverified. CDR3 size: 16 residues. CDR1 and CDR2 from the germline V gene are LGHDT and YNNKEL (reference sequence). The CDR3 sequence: CASSQLAGVPENIQYF.

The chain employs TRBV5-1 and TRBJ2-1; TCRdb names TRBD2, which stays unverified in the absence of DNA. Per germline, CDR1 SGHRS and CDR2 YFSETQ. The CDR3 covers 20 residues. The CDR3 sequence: CASSSLNSGLAGNSYNEQFF.

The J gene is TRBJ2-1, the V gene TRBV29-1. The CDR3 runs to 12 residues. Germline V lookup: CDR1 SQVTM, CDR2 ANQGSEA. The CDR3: CSVAYSYNEQFF.

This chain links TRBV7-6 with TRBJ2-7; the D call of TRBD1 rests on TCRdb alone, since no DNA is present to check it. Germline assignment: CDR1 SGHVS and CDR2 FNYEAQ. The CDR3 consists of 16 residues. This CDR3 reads CASSLSIGTGVYEQYF.

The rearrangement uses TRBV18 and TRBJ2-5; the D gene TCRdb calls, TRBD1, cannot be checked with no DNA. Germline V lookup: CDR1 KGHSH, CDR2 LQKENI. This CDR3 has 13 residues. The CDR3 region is CASSGQGGETQYF.

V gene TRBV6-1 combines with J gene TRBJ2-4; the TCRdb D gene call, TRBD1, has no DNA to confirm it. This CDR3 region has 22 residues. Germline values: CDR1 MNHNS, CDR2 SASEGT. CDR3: CASKIRPVTGTGDIGAKNIQYF.

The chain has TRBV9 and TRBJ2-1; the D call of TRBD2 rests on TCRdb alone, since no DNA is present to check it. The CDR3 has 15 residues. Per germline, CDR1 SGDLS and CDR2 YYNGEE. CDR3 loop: CASSALAGEIREQFF.

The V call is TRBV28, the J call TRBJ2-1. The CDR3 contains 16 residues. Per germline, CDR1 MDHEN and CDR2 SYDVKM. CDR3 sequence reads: CASSTVGEAPYNEQFF.

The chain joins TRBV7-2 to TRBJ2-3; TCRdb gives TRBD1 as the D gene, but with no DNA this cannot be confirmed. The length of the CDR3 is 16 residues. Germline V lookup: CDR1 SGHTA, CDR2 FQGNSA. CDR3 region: CASSILTVVEGDTQYF.

CDR3 protein: CASSLGGQLSYEQYF. V usage is TRBV7-6 and J usage is TRBJ2-7; TCRdb's D gene call, TRBD1, goes unchecked for lack of DNA. Germline CDR1 and CDR2: SGHVS and FNYEAQ. CDR3 length: 15 residues.

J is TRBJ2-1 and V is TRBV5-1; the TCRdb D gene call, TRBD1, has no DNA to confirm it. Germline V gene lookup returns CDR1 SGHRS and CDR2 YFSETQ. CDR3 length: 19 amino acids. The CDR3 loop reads CASSLAGTSSSGVYNEQFF.

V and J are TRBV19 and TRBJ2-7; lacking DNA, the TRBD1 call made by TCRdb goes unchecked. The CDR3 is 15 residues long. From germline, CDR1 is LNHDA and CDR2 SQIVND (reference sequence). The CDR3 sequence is CASSSWGELADEQYF.

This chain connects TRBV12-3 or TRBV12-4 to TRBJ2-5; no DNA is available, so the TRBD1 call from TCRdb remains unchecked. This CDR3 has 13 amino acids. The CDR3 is CASSRTGWETQYF.